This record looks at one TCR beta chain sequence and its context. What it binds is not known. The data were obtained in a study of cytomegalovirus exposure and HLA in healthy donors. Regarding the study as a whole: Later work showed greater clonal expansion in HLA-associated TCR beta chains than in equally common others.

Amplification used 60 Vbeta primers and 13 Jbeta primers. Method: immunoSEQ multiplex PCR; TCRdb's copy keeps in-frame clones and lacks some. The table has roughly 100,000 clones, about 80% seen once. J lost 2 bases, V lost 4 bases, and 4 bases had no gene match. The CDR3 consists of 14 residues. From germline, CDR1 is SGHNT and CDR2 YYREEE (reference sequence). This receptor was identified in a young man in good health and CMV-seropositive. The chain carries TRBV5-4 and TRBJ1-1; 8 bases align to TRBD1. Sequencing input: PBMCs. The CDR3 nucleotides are TGTGCCAGCAGCGAAACAGGGGGTAACACTGAAGCTTTCTTT. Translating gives CASSETGGNTEAFF.